The next 3 T cell receptor beta chains were all read from a single sample in a study of blood T cell repertoires in COVID-19. The assay was immunoSEQ multiplex PCR, and TCRdb's table has in-frame clones only and misses some. The sample includes a few hundred thousand clones, 87% seen only once; the top ten take about 5.5%. The material sequenced was PBMCs or T cells enriched from blood (not recorded which). The receptor source for this set is a woman between 40 and 50 years old who had recovered from COVID-19.

The chain uses TRBV6-5 and TRBJ2-4; TRBD2 matches 12 bases. The germline V gene has CDR1 MNHEY and CDR2 SVGAGI. V was clipped by 8 bases and J by 9 bases; unmatched bases: 8. This CDR3 has 14 residues. The CDR3 sequence: CASGLAGWVVIQYF. CDR3 in DNA: TGTGCCAGCGGACTAGCGGGATGGGTGGTCATTCAGTACTTC.

J is TRBJ2-7 and V is TRBV2; D is uncertain. Trimming removed 2 bases at V and 3 bases at J, with 8 bases between. The germline V gene has CDR1 SNHLY and CDR2 FYNNEI. CDR3 size: 13 residues. The CDR3 DNA sequence: TGTGCCAGCAGTGAATGGGCAGGCTACGAGCAGTACTTC. Translating gives CASSEWAGYEQYF.

V is TRBV12-3 or TRBV12-4 and J is TRBJ1-1; D not resolved. The CDR3 totals 13 residues. Trimming pared 4 bases from V and 1 base from J, leaving 7 bases between. CDR3: CASSSYKNTEAFF. Written as DNA, the CDR3 is TGTGCCAGCAGTTCTTACAAGAACACTGAAGCTTTCTTT.